Shown below are 31 T cell receptor beta chains from a single sample sequenced in a study of OX40 agonist ivuxolimab in advanced cancers. Only in-frame clones appear in the TCRdb table, and some are missing; sequencing was by immunoSEQ multiplex PCR. Of more than 25,000 clones listed, more than 75% are singletons. The sample in question was CD4+ or CD8+ T cells sorted from blood, obtained in a trial of the OX40 agonist ivuxolimab. The receptors shown here come from an adult with an advanced solid tumor such as melanoma, head and neck, liver or kidney cancer.

Here the CDR3 reads CASSLGLGTEAFF. DNA for the CDR3: TGTGCCAGCAGCTTGGGGTTGGGAACTGAAGCTTTCTTT. The chain links TRBV5-6 to TRBJ1-1; unclear D gene. Germline values: CDR1 SGHDT, CDR2 YYEEEE. The V and J ends lost 0 bases and 5 bases respectively, with 8 bases between them. The CDR3 is 13 amino acids.

The chain couples TRBV28 to TRBJ2-3; D call uncertain. The germline V gene has CDR1 MDHEN and CDR2 SYDVKM. V shed 5 bases and J shed 0 bases, with 12 bases lying between them. The CDR3 is 15 amino acids. CDR3 coding DNA: TGTGCCAGCAGTCAGCTTGCGGTTAGCACAGATACGCAGTATTTT. Translating it yields CASSQLAVSTDTQYF.

The rearrangement joins TRBV10-3 to TRBJ2-3; 7 bases are shared with TRBD2. CDR1 ENHRY and CDR2 SYGVKD come from the germline V gene. V shed 2 bases, J shed 2 bases, and the junction held 4 bases outside the gene matches. The length of the CDR3 is 15 residues. The CDR3 coding sequence is TGTGCCATCAGTGAGGCGGGGAGGGCCACAGATACGCAGTATTTT. Its protein is CAISEAGRATDTQYF.

This clone was counted only a few times. This rearrangement joins TRBV7-8 to TRBJ1-1; TRBD1 might be the D (6 bases). V was trimmed by 8 bases and J by 7 bases, leaving 17 bases between them. The CDR3 is made up of 13 amino acids. CDR1 and CDR2 from the germline V gene are SGHVS and FQNEAQ. CDR3 DNA: TGTGCCAGCTTTCTCACAGGGAGAGGTGAAGCTTTCTTT. It translates to CASFLTGRGEAFF.

In DNA form, the CDR3 reads TGCGCCAGCAGCCTGGCGGGGGTGGTCAATGAGCAGTTCTTC. It specifies CASSLAGVVNEQFF. The chain combines TRBV4-1 with TRBJ2-1, with 7 bases lining up with TRBD2. This CDR3 is built from 14 residues. V trimming: 4 bases; J trimming: 6 bases; junction bases outside the gene matches: 6. Germline CDR1 MGHRA, CDR2 YSYEKL.

CDR3 loop: CASSYGLYNEQFF. CDR3 bases: TGTGCCAGCAGTTACGGACTTTACAATGAGCAGTTCTTC. V usage is TRBV6-5 and J usage is TRBJ2-1; maybe TRBD2 (5 bases). V was shortened by 2 bases and J by 4 bases, with 6 bases between the two germline ends. Per the germline V gene, CDR1 is MNHEY and CDR2 is SVGAGI. The CDR3 is 13 amino acids.

This sequence joins TRBV9 and TRBJ2-7; the D gene is possibly TRBD1 (6 bases). CDR3 length: 16 residues. Germline lookup yields CDR1 SGDLS and CDR2 YYNGEE. V lost 0 bases to trimming and J lost 3 bases, with 16 bases between them. The CDR3 protein is CASSVASQGDFYEQYF. The CDR3, as DNA: TGTGCCAGCAGCGTAGCTTCACAGGGCGATTTCTACGAGCAGTACTTC.

The rearrangement links TRBV5-1 to TRBJ2-7, with a possible D match to TRBD2 (5 bases). The germline V gene encodes CDR1 SGHRS and CDR2 YFSETQ. This CDR3 spans 14 amino acids. V lost 7 bases and J 5 bases, leaving 19 bases between the germline ends. The CDR3 nucleotides are TGCGCCAGCCGCACCGGAGAGGGAAAAAACGAGCAGTACTTC. Its protein is CASRTGEGKNEQYF.

The table lists this clone with a count of one. The chain employs TRBV29-1 and TRBJ2-7; D tentatively fits TRBD1 or TRBD2 (6 bases each). V lost 3 bases and J 6 bases, leaving 15 bases between the germline ends. This CDR3 has 13 amino acids. Germline V gene lookup returns CDR1 SQVTM and CDR2 ANQGSEA. CDR3 loop: CSVDVGLQGEQYF. DNA of the CDR3: TGCAGCGTTGATGTTGGACTACAGGGCGAGCAGTACTTC.

This rearrangement joins TRBV27 to TRBJ2-3; D not resolved. V was trimmed by 7 bases and J by 5 bases, leaving 10 bases between them. This CDR3 has 12 amino acids. Per germline, CDR1 MNHEY and CDR2 SMNVEV (reference sequence). The CDR3 loop reads CASKTTGDTQYF. In nucleotides, the CDR3 is TGTGCCAGCAAAACCACGGGAGATACGCAGTATTTT.

V and J are TRBV4-1 and TRBJ2-1; 7 positions match TRBD2. J was trimmed by 5 bases and V by 1 base; bases with no gene match: 5. Germline CDR1 is MGHRA and CDR2 is YSYEKL. CDR3 length equals 15 residues. The CDR3 DNA follows: TGCGCCAGCAGCCAAGGGGGTGCGGGGGACAATGAGCAGTTCTTC. Translation gives CASSQGGAGDNEQFF.

V is TRBV7-9 and J is TRBJ2-7, with D perhaps TRBD1 (6 bases). The V end lost 5 bases, the J end lost 2 bases, and 10 bases lay between the germline ends. Germline V gene data show CDR1 as SEHNR and CDR2 as FQNEAQ (reference sequence). CDR3 length: 13 residues. This CDR3 is CASSPGHTYEQYF. CDR3 in DNA: TGTGCCAGCAGCCCGGGACATACCTACGAGCAGTACTTC.

The V call is TRBV21-1, the J call TRBJ2-7. TRBV21-1 is listed as a pseudogene. The CDR3 is 15 residues long. In nucleotides, the CDR3 is TGTGCCAGCAGCAAAAAGGGGGAAACAGGCGGGGTGCAGTACTTC. Its protein is CASSKKGETGGVQYF.

Of note for this clone: Additional DNA sequences in this sample encode the identical CDR3. The V and J genes are TRBV6-5 and TRBJ2-5, with 8 bases that match TRBD1. The junction had 3 bases not matched to a gene; V was cut back by 2 bases and J by 1 base. In germline, CDR1 is MNHEY, CDR2 SVGAGI. CDR3 length equals 15 residues. The CDR3 reads CASSYLTGVQETQYF. DNA of the CDR3: TGTGCCAGCAGTTACCTGACAGGGGTCCAAGAGACCCAGTACTTC.

V and J are TRBV2 and TRBJ1-5; D is ambiguous. From germline, CDR1 is SNHLY and CDR2 FYNNEI. The CDR3 spans 19 residues. V lost 2 bases and J 1 base, leaving 21 bases between the germline ends. The CDR3 protein is CASSERPPSGLLSNQPQHF. CDR3 bases: TGTGCCAGCAGTGAACGCCCCCCCTCCGGCCTCTTAAGCAATCAGCCCCAGCATTTT.

This chain joins TRBV10-1 and TRBJ2-1; TRBD2 matches 12 bases. The CDR3 loop spans 14 amino acids. CDR1 is WNHNN, CDR2 SYGVQD, per germline (reference sequence). Unmatched junction bases numbered 2, after V lost 6 bases and J lost 5 bases. The CDR3 region has the DNA TGCGCCAGCAGAGGACTAGCGGGACACAATGAGCAGTTCTTC. Translation gives CASRGLAGHNEQFF.

This clone was recorded at least ten times. The gene calls are TRBV21-1 and TRBJ1-5; TRBD1 is taken as the D call from the table, unchecked against the DNA. TRBV21-1 is deemed a pseudogene. The CDR3 covers 15 residues. DNA for the CDR3: TGTGCCAGCAACCTCGGACAGGGTTGCAATCAGCCCCAGCATTTT. The encoded protein is CASNLGQGCNQPQHF.

J is TRBJ2-3 and V is TRBV7-6, with 9 bases that match TRBD1. The CDR3 covers 15 residues. Germline-derived CDR1 and CDR2 are SGHVS and FNYEAQ. J gave up 1 base and V 5 bases, and 4 bases lay outside the gene matches. The CDR3 region has the DNA TGTGCCAGCAGCAACCGGGACAGGGGCACAGATACGCAGTATTTT. Protein: CASSNRDRGTDTQYF.

The gene calls are TRBV28 and TRBJ2-7; 10 nucleotides agree with TRBD2. Trimming at V came to 8 bases and at J to 4 bases, leaving 5 bases not matched to a gene. Germline-derived CDR1 and CDR2 are MDHEN and SYDVKM. The CDR3 has 13 amino acids. The CDR3 reads CASWTSGDYEQYF. CDR3 nucleotides: TGTGCCAGCTGGACTAGCGGAGATTACGAGCAGTACTTC.

The gene calls are TRBV29-1 and TRBJ1-2; 8 bases are a match to TRBD1. The length of the CDR3 is 14 residues. In germline, CDR1 is SQVTM, CDR2 ANQGSEA. V lost 2 bases and J lost 4; bases outside the gene matches: 6. The CDR3 DNA reads TGCAGCGTTGAATCGGGACAGGCTGGCTATGGCTACACCTTC. This gives the protein CSVESGQAGYGYTF.

This clone was picked up one time. J is TRBJ1-3 and V is TRBV4-1; no clear D. CDR3 length: 13 residues. Germline CDR1 reads MGHRA; CDR2 reads YSYEKL. The V end was cut by 1 base, the J end by 4 bases, with 5 bases between. CDR3 DNA sequence: TGCGCCAGCAGCCAAGTAAGAGGAAACACCATATATTTT. Translated: CASSQVRGNTIYF.

This clone was counted between two and nine times. The chain has TRBV9 and TRBJ2-1, with D perhaps TRBD1 or TRBD2 (5 bases each). This CDR3 contains 17 residues. CDR1 and CDR2 from the germline V gene are SGDLS and YYNGEE. The ends were cut back, 4 bases at V and 2 bases at J, with 19 bases in the middle. The DNA of the CDR3 is TGTGCCAGCAGCCCGCACCCCGGGACGACGACCTACAATGAGCAGTTCTTC. Amino acid sequence: CASSPHPGTTTYNEQFF.

This clone appeared a few times. The CDR3, as DNA: TGTGCCAGCAGCCAACGGGGGGACGGCGAGACCCAGTACTTC. Its protein product is CASSQRGDGETQYF. The rearrangement joins TRBV7-8 to TRBJ2-5, with 7 bases lining up with TRBD2. V trimming: 5 bases; J trimming: 5 bases; junction bases outside the gene matches: 8. CDR1 and CDR2 (germline): SGHVS, FQNEAQ. The CDR3 is 14 residues long.

V and J are TRBV19 and TRBJ1-2; D not certain. Looked up from germline, CDR1 is LNHDA and CDR2 is SQIVND (reference sequence). CDR3 size: 15 residues. V shed 8 bases and J shed 3 bases, with 19 bases lying between them. DNA of the CDR3: TGTGCCAGTGATCCTATCGGGCATAAGGACTATGGCTACACCTTC. Its translation: CASDPIGHKDYGYTF.

The CDR3, as DNA: TGTGCCAGTAGTATTGGCGCGGGTGGCTACACCTTC. Its protein product is CASSIGAGGYTF. The chain uses TRBV19 and TRBJ1-2; D gene ambiguous. This CDR3 is built from 12 residues. Germline-derived CDR1 and CDR2 are LNHDA and SQIVND (reference sequence). V was trimmed by 3 bases and J by 7 bases, leaving 9 bases between them.

This rearrangement joins TRBV9 to TRBJ2-2; D is unclear. V lost 0 bases, J lost 7 bases, and 4 bases lay in between. Per the germline V gene, CDR1 is SGDLS and CDR2 is YYNGEE. This CDR3 region has 12 residues. CDR3 protein: CASSVVGGELFF. CDR3 in DNA: TGTGCCAGCAGCGTAGTCGGCGGGGAGCTGTTTTTT.

This sequence joins TRBV28 and TRBJ1-4, with D hard to call. V lost 2 bases and J lost 0, with 16 bases in between. The CDR3 extends over 18 amino acids. Germline CDR1 reads MDHEN; CDR2 reads SYDVKM. The CDR3 DNA sequence: TGTGCCAGCAGTTTAAGCCTCAACTTAGGAACAACTAATGAAAAACTGTTTTTT. Translation: CASSLSLNLGTTNEKLFF.

The chain recombines TRBV7-9 with TRBJ2-3, with D possibly matching TRBD2 (7 bases). The CDR3 length is 14 residues. The V end lost 1 base, the J end lost 4 bases, and 9 bases lay between the germline ends. Germline CDR1 reads SEHNR; CDR2 reads FQNEAQ (reference sequence). The CDR3 is CASSLGGGPDTQYF. CDR3 sequence (DNA): TGTGCCAGCAGCTTAGGCGGGGGCCCAGATACGCAGTATTTT.

The rearrangement joins TRBV9 to TRBJ2-3; the D is unclear. Between the trimmed V and J ends, which lost 0 bases and 0 bases, there was a span of 8 bases. The CDR3 has 15 residues. The germline V gene encodes CDR1 SGDLS and CDR2 YYNGEE. CDR3 nucleotide sequence: TGTGCCAGCAGCGTAGGGGCCACTAGCACAGATACGCAGTATTTT. Residues: CASSVGATSTDTQYF.

As regards this clone: Other DNA variants within this sample encode the same CDR3. The rearrangement joins TRBV4-1 to TRBJ1-3; TRBD1 matches 10 bases. V shed 0 bases and J 2 bases; nucleotides not matched to a gene: 1. The CDR3 totals 16 residues. Germline CDR1 is MGHRA and CDR2 is YSYEKL. CDR3 bases: TGCGCCAGCAGCCAAGACGGGACAGGGGCTGGAAACACCATATATTTT. This translates into CASSQDGTGAGNTIYF.

V and J are TRBV6-5 and TRBJ1-1, with D possibly being TRBD1 (5 bases). V lost 1 base, J lost 7 bases, and 13 bases lay in between. The CDR3 is 14 residues long. CDR1 MNHEY and CDR2 SVGAGI come from the germline V gene. CDR3 nucleotide sequence: TGTGCCAGCAGTTACTACCAGGGAGGGGATGAAGCTTTCTTT. It translates to CASSYYQGGDEAFF.